The TCR beta chain under discussion was sequenced for a study of cytomegalovirus exposure and HLA in healthy donors. The CDR3 consists of 13 residues. Trimming stripped 4 bases from V and 2 bases from J, with 8 bases between. Germline V CDR1 and CDR2: MNHEY, SMNVEV (reference sequence). PCR amplification relied on 60 Vbeta primers (plus 13 Jbeta primers). Sequenced by immunoSEQ multiplex PCR; TCRdb stores in-frame clones only, minus some. This table holds 40,000 to 60,000 clones. This chain connects TRBV27 to TRBJ1-1; D unclear. The TCR originated in a male donor in good health and CMV-seropositive. Sample: PBMCs. The CDR3 DNA sequence: TGTGCCAGCAGTTATAGTTCCAACACTGAAGCTTTCTTT. It is translated as CASSYSSNTEAFF.